The entry below gives a single T cell receptor beta chain sequence along with its context. Its antigen is unidentified. The data stem from a study of T cell responses to AZD1222 COVID-19 vaccine. The study's findings and limits: Females outnumbered males among donors, who were mostly white British; clonal diversity was possibly underestimated. Repertoires were collected only later (after the peak T cell response had occurred).

CDR1 and CDR2 from the germline V gene are SGHRS and YFSETQ. V was clipped by 4 bases and J by 1 base, with 11 bases between them. The CDR3 totals 15 residues. The table came from immunoSEQ multiplex PCR; TCRdb's copy has only in-frame clones and leaves some out. Counted here are about 76,000 clones, around 80% occurring once; the ten biggest clones make up about 26%. The receptor was isolated from an adult who received the MenACWY meningococcal vaccine as a control. V usage is TRBV5-1 and J usage is TRBJ2-2, with D uncertain. The source was peripheral blood, collected 28 days after the second dose of the MenACWY control vaccine. The CDR3 bases are TGCGCCAGCAGCCTCGGTTCAAGGAACACCGGGGAGCTGTTTTTT. It yields the protein CASSLGSRNTGELFF.